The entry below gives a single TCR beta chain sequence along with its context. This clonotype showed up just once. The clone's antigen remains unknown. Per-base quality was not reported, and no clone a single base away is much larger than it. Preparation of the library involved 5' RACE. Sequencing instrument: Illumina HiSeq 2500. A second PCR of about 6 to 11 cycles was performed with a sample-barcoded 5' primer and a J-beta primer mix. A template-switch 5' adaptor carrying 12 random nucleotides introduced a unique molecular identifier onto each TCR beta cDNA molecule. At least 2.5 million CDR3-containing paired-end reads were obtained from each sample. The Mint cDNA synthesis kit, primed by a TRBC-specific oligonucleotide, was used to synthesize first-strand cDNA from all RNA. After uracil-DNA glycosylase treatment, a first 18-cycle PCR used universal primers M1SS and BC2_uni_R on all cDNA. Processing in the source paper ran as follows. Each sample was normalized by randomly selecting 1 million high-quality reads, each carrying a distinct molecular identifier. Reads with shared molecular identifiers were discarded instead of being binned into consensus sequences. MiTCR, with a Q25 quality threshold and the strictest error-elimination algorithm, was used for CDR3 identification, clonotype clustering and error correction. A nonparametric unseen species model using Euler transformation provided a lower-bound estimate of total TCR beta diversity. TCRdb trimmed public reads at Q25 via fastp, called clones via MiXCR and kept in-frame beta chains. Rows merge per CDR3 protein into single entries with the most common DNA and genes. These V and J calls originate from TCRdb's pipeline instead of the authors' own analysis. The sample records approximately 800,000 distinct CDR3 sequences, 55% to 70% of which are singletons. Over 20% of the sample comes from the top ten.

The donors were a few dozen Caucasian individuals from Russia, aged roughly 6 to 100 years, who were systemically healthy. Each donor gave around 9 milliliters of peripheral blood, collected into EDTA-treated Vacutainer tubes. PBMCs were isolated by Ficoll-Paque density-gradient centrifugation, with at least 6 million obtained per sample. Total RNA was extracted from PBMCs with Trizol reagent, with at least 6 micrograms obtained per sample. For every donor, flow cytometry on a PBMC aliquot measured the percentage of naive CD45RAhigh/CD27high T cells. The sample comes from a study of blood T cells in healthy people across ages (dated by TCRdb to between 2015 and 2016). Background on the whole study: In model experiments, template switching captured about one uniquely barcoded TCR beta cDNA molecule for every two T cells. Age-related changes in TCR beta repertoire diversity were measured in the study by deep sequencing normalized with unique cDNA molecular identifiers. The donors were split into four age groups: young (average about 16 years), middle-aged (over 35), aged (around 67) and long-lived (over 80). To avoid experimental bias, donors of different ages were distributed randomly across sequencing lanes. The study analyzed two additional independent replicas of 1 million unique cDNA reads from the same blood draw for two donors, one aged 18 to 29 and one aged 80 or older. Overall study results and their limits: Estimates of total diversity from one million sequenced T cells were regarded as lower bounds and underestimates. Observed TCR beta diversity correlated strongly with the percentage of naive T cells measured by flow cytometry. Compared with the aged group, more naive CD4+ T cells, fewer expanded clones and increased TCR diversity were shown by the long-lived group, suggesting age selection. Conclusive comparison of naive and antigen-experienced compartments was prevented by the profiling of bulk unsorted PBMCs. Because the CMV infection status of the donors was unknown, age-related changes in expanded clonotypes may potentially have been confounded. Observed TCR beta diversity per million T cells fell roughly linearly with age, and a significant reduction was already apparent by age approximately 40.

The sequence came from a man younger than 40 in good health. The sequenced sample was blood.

The CDR3 protein: CSARDVGQLSTEAFF. Here is the DNA: TGCAGTGCTAGGGACGTTGGACAGCTATCCACTGAAGCTTTCTTT. The chain is encoded by TRBV20-1 joined to TRBJ1-1; the D gene is perhaps TRBD1, on 6 matching bases. Taken from cysteine to phenylalanine, the CDR3 has 15 residues. Only the CDR3 region is kept as DNA, spanning 45 bases read in frame from base 1. Trimming at the junction amounts to 3 bases on V and 4 bases on J, and the germline ends lie 18 bases apart. The germline V gene (reference sequence) gives CDR1 as DFQATT and CDR2 as SNEGSKA.